This T cell receptor (beta chain) was recovered during a study of blood T cells in healthy people across ages. Total RNA extraction produced at least 6 micrograms (per sample) for the study. Trimming cost V 5 bases and J 6 bases; bases outside gene matches: 9. The length of the CDR3 is 15 residues. Germline V lookup: CDR1 SGHTA, CDR2 FQGNSA. This clonotype was counted at least ten times. Primers used in a second PCR of about 6 to 12 cycles were a sample-barcoded 5' primer and a J-beta primer mix. TCRdb reprocessed the 5' RACE reads with MiXCR, giving one entry per CDR3 protein. The data show 800,000 to 950,000 distinct CDR3 sequences, under 50% seen once.

This rearrangement joins TRBV7-2 to TRBJ2-1; TRBD2 agrees at 8 bases. The sequence derives from a man aged 30 to 39 in good health. The sequenced material came from blood. CDR3 sequence reads: CASSTSAGDLNEQFF. For the CDR3, the DNA is TGTGCCAGCAGCACCTCAGCGGGGGACCTCAATGAGCAGTTCTTC.